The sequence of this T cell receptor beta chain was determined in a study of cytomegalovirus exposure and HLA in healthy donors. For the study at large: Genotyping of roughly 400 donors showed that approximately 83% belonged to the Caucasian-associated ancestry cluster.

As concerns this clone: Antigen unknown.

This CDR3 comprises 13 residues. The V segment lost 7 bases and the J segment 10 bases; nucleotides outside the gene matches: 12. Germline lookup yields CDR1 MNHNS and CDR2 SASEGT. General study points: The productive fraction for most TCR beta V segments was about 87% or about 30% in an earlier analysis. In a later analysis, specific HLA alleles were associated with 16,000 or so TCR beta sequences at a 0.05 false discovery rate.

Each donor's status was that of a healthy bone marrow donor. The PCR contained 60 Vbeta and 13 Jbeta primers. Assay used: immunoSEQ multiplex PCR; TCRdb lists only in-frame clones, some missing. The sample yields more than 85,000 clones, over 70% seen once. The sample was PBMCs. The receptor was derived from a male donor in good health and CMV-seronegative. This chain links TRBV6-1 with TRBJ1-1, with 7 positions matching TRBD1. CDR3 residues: CASTERRGQGAFF. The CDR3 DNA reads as TGTGCCAGCACCGAACGGAGGGGGCAGGGAGCTTTCTTT.